The entry below gives a single T cell receptor (beta chain) sequence along with its context. Its antigen is currently unknown. This entry belongs to a study of tissue T cells after allogeneic stem cell transplantation. About the study: CD3+ T cells were flow-sorted when enough cells; otherwise DNA extracted directly.

Overall study results and limits: Alloreactivity or antigen specificity of tissue TCRs was not determined; some clones might be host cells. TCR repertoires tracked anatomic similarity, regardless of disease or transplant status.

TCRdb's table, derived via immunoSEQ multiplex PCR, lists solely in-frame clones and lacks some. Of about 43,000 clones in the sample, more than 90% were seen once. The junction had 6 bases not matched to a gene; V was cut back by 6 bases and J by 4 bases. This CDR3 has 15 residues. Germline lookup yields CDR1 MNHEY and CDR2 SMNVEV (reference sequence). The chain carries TRBV27 and TRBJ1-4; 9 bases are shared with TRBD1. Sequenced here: blood, sampled before transplantation. This receptor was identified in a woman aged 40-70 years who later had graft-versus-host disease after an allogeneic stem cell transplant. Here the CDR3 DNA reads TGTGCCAGCAGAAAGTGGACAGGGGATAATGAAAAACTGTTTTTT. This encodes CASRKWTGDNEKLFF.